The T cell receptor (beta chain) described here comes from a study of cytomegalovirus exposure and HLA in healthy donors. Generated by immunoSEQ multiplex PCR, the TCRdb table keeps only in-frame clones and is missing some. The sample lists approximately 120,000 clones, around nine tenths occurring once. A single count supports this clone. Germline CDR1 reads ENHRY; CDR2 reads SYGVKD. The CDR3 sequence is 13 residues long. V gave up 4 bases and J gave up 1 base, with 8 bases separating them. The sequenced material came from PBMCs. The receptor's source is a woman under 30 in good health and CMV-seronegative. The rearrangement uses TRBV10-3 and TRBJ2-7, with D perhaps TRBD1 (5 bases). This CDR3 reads CAISGQRSYEQYF. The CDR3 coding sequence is TGTGCCATCAGTGGACAGAGGTCCTACGAGCAGTACTTC.